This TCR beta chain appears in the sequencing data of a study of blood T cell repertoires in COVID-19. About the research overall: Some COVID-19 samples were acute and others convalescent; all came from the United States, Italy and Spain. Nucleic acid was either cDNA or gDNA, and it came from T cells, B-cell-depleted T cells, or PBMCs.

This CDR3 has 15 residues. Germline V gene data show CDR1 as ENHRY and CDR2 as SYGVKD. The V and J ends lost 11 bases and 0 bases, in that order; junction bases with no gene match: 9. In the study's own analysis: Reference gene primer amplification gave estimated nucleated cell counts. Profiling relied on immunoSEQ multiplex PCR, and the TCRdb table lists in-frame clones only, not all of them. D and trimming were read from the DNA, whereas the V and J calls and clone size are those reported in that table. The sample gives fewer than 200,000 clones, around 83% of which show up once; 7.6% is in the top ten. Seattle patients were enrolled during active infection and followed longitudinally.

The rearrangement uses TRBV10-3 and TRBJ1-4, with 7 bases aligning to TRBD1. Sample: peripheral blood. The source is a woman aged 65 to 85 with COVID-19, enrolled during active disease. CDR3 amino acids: CAEPRQGATNEKLFF. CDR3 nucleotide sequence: TGTGCCGAACCCCGGCAGGGGGCAACTAATGAAAAACTGTTTTTT.